This TCR beta chain is from a study of immune characterization of retroperitoneal liposarcoma. TCRdb called the PCR reads again in MiXCR, with one record for every CDR3 protein. The table records roughly 9,300 distinct CDR3 sequences, approximately 24% of them present only once. The germline V gene has CDR1 MNHEY and CDR2 SVGAGI. The CDR3 is 14 residues long. The V end was cut by 4 bases, the J end by 1 base, with 10 bases between. Sequenced sample: blood. The rearrangement links TRBV6-5 to TRBJ1-1; D gene unclear. This clonotype originated in a male donor with retroperitoneal liposarcoma. CDR3 DNA: TGTGCCAGCAGTTTTGATCACTGGAACACTGAAGCTTTCTTT. As protein: CASSFDHWNTEAFF.